This T cell receptor beta chain comes out of a study of blood T cell repertoires in COVID-19. Turning to the study itself: Samples taken during acute and convalescent COVID-19 were collected in the United States, Italy and Spain. T cells, B-cell-depleted T cells, or PBMCs provided the cDNA or gDNA that served as material.

Germline V gene lookup returns CDR1 SGHNT and CDR2 YYREEE (reference sequence). The V end was cut by 4 bases, the J end by 5 bases, with 22 bases between. The CDR3 has 17 amino acids. In the authors' workflow: Estimates of nucleated cell counts were drawn from the amplification of reference gene primers. Sequencing was performed with immunoSEQ multiplex PCR; in TCRdb, only in-frame clones are kept and a portion is missing. That table is the source of V, J and clone size, and D and trimming were worked out from the DNA. The sample comprises 150,000 to 200,000 clones, around nine tenths of which are singletons, and nearly 0.55% rests with the top ten.

The gene calls are TRBV5-4 and TRBJ2-1; TRBD1 might be the D (6 bases). Specimen: peripheral blood. The sequence came from a man aged 45 to 65 with acute or convalescent COVID-19. CDR3 nucleotide sequence: TGTGCCAGCAGCCCGGGTGCTGGGGGCGCAGGGGACAATGAGCAGTTCTTC. As protein: CASSPGAGGAGDNEQFF.